This entry lists 23 T cell receptor beta chains sequenced from one sample in a study of shared clonotypes between healthy human individuals. Only in-frame clones appear in the TCRdb table, and some are missing; sequencing was by immunoSEQ multiplex PCR. The sample consists of fewer than 1.6 million clones, roughly 98.5% of them appearing once. The sequenced sample was naive CD4+ T cells sorted from blood. Specified subset: CD45RA+ positively selected. Source of these receptors: a man aged 25 to 40 in good health.

CDR3: CASTRGTQDQPQHF. DNA of the CDR3: TGTGCCAGCACTCGGGGGACACAGGATCAGCCCCAGCATTTT. The chain joins TRBV28 to TRBJ1-5; maybe TRBD1 (6 bases). The germline V and J ends were trimmed by 7 bases and 5 bases, with 15 bases remaining between them. CDR1 MDHEN and CDR2 SYDVKM come from the germline V gene. This CDR3 contains 14 residues.

V gene TRBV11-2 combines with J gene TRBJ2-7; a possible D gene is TRBD1 (8 bases). V was cut by 5 bases and J by 6 bases, with 14 bases left in between. This CDR3 comprises 13 residues. Germline CDR1 is SGHAT and CDR2 is FQNNGV. CDR3 DNA sequence: TGTGCCAGCAGCATTTACAGGGGGGGCGAGCAGTACTTC. It specifies CASSIYRGGEQYF.

The chain is built from TRBV5-1 and TRBJ1-1; no clear D. The germline V gene encodes CDR1 SGHRS and CDR2 YFSETQ. The germline V and J ends were trimmed by 6 bases and 1 base, with 10 bases remaining between them. This CDR3 is built from 13 residues. CDR3 nucleotide sequence: TGCGCCAGCAAGGTCTCACGGAACACTGAAGCTTTCTTT. Amino acid sequence: CASKVSRNTEAFF.

The chain joins TRBV20-1 to TRBJ2-1; no definite D call. Trimming removed 3 bases at V and 7 bases at J, with 4 bases between. The length of the CDR3 is 10 residues. The germline CDR1 and CDR2 sequences are DFQATT and SNEGSKA (reference sequence). CDR3 region: CSASWNEQFF. The DNA of the CDR3 is TGCAGTGCTAGTTGGAATGAGCAGTTCTTC.

A word on this clone: In the same sample, other DNA sequences code for this CDR3. This sequence joins TRBV11-2 and TRBJ2-5; maybe TRBD2 (5 bases). Trimming pared 6 bases from V and 5 bases from J, leaving 7 bases between. The CDR3 length is 11 residues. The germline V gene encodes CDR1 SGHAT and CDR2 FQNNGV. Here the CDR3 reads CASSPGETQYF. The CDR3 region has the DNA TGTGCCAGCAGTCCGGGGGAGACCCAGTACTTC.

The rearrangement links TRBV5-1 to TRBJ2-1; D is ambiguous. V was trimmed by 4 bases and J by 0 bases, leaving 14 bases between them. CDR3 length: 16 residues. Germline V CDR1 and CDR2: SGHRS, YFSETQ. CDR3 in amino acids: CASSEVSVSSYNEQFF. The CDR3 DNA sequence: TGCGCCAGCAGCGAGGTCTCGGTCAGCTCCTACAATGAGCAGTTCTTC.

The genes are TRBV27 and TRBJ1-4; D may be TRBD1 (6 bases). Germline CDR1 is MNHEY and CDR2 is SMNVEV (reference sequence). V was cut by 3 bases and J by 8 bases, with 10 bases left in between. This CDR3 region has 13 residues. CDR3 DNA: TGTGCCAGCAGTTTCACAGGGAGGGAAAAACTGTTTTTT. Its protein is CASSFTGREKLFF. Full variable domain (outside the CDR3, taken from reference TRBV27 and TRBJ1-4): EAQVTQNPRYLITVTGKKLTVTCSQNMNHEYMSWYRQDPGLGLRQIYYSMNVEVTDKGDVPEGYKVSRKEKRNFPLILESPSPNQTSLYFCASSFTGREKLFFGSGTQLSVL.

This chain connects TRBV5-1 to TRBJ2-5; the D is unclear. Trimming removed 4 bases from V and 5 bases from J, with 12 bases in between. Germline CDR1 reads SGHRS; CDR2 reads YFSETQ. CDR3 length: 13 amino acids. CDR3 sequence (DNA): TGCGCCAGCAGCCCCTCTGAAGGCGAGACCCAGTACTTC. Its protein product is CASSPSEGETQYF.

CDR3: CASSLYRPSSYEQYF. The CDR3 DNA reads as TGTGCCAGCAGCCTTTACCGGCCGAGCTCCTACGAGCAGTACTTC. The rearrangement uses TRBV7-2 and TRBJ2-7, with no clear D. The CDR3 contains 15 residues. Per germline, CDR1 SGHTA and CDR2 FQGNSA. The germline V and J ends were trimmed by 5 bases and 0 bases, with 14 bases remaining between them.

The rearrangement uses TRBV11-2 and TRBJ2-1; D is unclear. Germline V gene sequence: CDR1 SGHAT, CDR2 FQNNGV. The CDR3 is 14 residues long. V lost 4 bases to trimming and J lost 4 bases, with 11 bases between them. DNA of the CDR3: TGTGCCAGCAGCTCCTCAATGGCTTACAATGAGCAGTTCTTC. It codes for CASSSSMAYNEQFF.

As concerns this clone: This same CDR3 is encoded by further DNA sequences in the sample. The CDR3 loop is CASRGGSSYNEQFF. CDR3 bases: TGTGCCAGCAGGGGAGGAAGCTCCTACAATGAGCAGTTCTTC. The V gene is TRBV2, the J gene TRBJ2-1; the D gene is possibly TRBD2 (6 bases). V was clipped by 6 bases and J by 0 bases, with 9 bases between them. Germline V lookup: CDR1 SNHLY, CDR2 FYNNEI. This CDR3 spans 14 amino acids.

The rearrangement links TRBV6-5 to TRBJ1-2, with 9 bases that match TRBD1. The CDR3 spans 15 residues. The germline gives CDR1 MNHEY, CDR2 SVGAGI. Losses at the gene ends were 2 bases for V and 8 bases for J; bases not matched to a gene: 9. Here the CDR3 reads CASSYLSRTGDGYTF. The CDR3 DNA is TGTGCCAGCAGTTACCTATCCCGGACAGGGGACGGCTACACCTTC.

The count of this clone is one. The V and J genes are TRBV28 and TRBJ1-3; the D gene is possibly TRBD1 (6 bases). Trimming stripped 6 bases from V and 16 bases from J, with 19 bases between. Germline V lookup: CDR1 MDHEN, CDR2 SYDVKM. The CDR3 extends over 12 amino acids. In nucleotides, the CDR3 is TGTGCCAGCAGGGGACAAGGTCCGGGGATCTATTTT. This gives the protein CASRGQGPGIYF.

The CDR3 sequence: CASSESLYEQYF. CDR3 in DNA: TGTGCCAGCAGTGAAAGTCTCTACGAGCAGTACTTC. The V and J genes are TRBV6-1 and TRBJ2-7, with D unclear. The V gene's germline CDR1 is MNHNS and CDR2 SASEGT. This CDR3 is built from 12 residues. The V end was cut by 2 bases, the J end by 3 bases, with 5 bases between.

J is TRBJ2-1 and V is TRBV5-1; 7 nucleotides line up with TRBD1. The V gene's germline CDR1 is SGHRS and CDR2 YFSETQ. The V gene end was trimmed by 5 bases and the J gene end by 4 bases; junction bases not matched to a gene: 9. CDR3 size: 15 residues. The chain's CDR3 is CASRPQGLSYNEQFF. The CDR3 coding sequence is TGCGCCAGCAGGCCACAGGGGCTATCTTACAATGAGCAGTTCTTC.

The DNA of the CDR3 is TGTGCCAGCAGTCCCCAGGGCTATGGCTACACCTTC. It is translated as CASSPQGYGYTF. The chain carries TRBV27 and TRBJ1-2, with D possibly being TRBD1 (5 bases). This CDR3 spans 12 amino acids. Germline V gene lookup returns CDR1 MNHEY and CDR2 SMNVEV (reference sequence). V lost 5 bases to trimming and J lost 4 bases, with 8 bases between them.

This chain links TRBV29-1 with TRBJ1-3; no definite D call. The V end was cut by 7 bases, the J end by 2 bases, with 6 bases between. Germline CDR1 is SQVTM and CDR2 is ANQGSEA. The CDR3 covers 11 residues. For the CDR3, the DNA is TGCAGCGCTGGGGCTGGAAACACCATATATTTT. This translates into CSAGAGNTIYF.

The CDR3 spells CASSFRGLSGNTIYF. DNA of the CDR3: TGTGCCAGCAGCTTCAGGGGCCTATCTGGAAACACCATATATTTT. This sequence joins TRBV14 and TRBJ1-3; weak D call: TRBD1 (6 bases). The V gene lost 5 bases and the J gene lost 1 base, with 12 bases spanning the gap. The CDR3 length is 15 residues. Germline CDR1 is SGHDN and CDR2 is FVKESK.

CDR3 nucleotide sequence: TGTGCCAGCAGCAACACAGGGGTGGGGACCTACGAGCAGTACTTC. It yields the protein CASSNTGVGTYEQYF. The chain employs TRBV7-9 and TRBJ2-7; 7 bases map to TRBD1. Unmatched junction bases numbered 9, after V lost 5 bases and J lost 2 bases. Germline values: CDR1 SEHNR, CDR2 FQNEAQ (reference sequence). The CDR3 is 15 amino acids. The full variable domain, its missing parts supplied by reference TRBV7-9 and TRBJ2-7, is DTGVSQNPRHKITKRGQNVTFRCDPISEHNRLYWYRQTLGQGPEFLTYFQNEAQLEKSRLLSDRFSAERPKGSFSTLEIQRTEQGDSAMYLCASSNTGVGTYEQYFGPGTRLTVT.

The chain recombines TRBV5-1 with TRBJ2-2; 10 nucleotides agree with TRBD2. This CDR3 comprises 18 residues. Germline V lookup: CDR1 SGHRS, CDR2 YFSETQ. V trimming: 1 base; J trimming: 3 bases; junction bases outside the gene matches: 9. The CDR3 region has the DNA TGCGCCAGCAGCTTGTTTCCAGCGGGAGGGCCGGACACCGGGGAGCTGTTTTTT. Residues: CASSLFPAGGPDTGELFF.

This clone was observed a single time. The V and J genes are TRBV7-9 and TRBJ2-7; 7 positions agree with TRBD1. This CDR3 is built from 15 residues. The germline V gene has CDR1 SEHNR and CDR2 FQNEAQ (reference sequence). After removal of 5 bases from V and 7 bases from J, the junction contained 14 bases not matched to a gene. CDR3 nucleotide sequence: TGTGCCAGCAGCCTCGATCGACAGGGTAAGGGGGAGCAGTACTTC. Translated, it gives CASSLDRQGKGEQYF.

This rearrangement joins TRBV11-3 to TRBJ2-1; 12 bases are a match to TRBD2. The CDR3 length is 15 residues. CDR1 and CDR2 (germline): SGHNT, YENEEA. Trimming cost V 5 bases and J 4 bases; bases outside gene matches: 3. The CDR3, as DNA: TGTGCCAGCAGCCCGGGACTAGCGGGTTACAATGAGCAGTTCTTC. Protein product: CASSPGLAGYNEQFF.

The V call is TRBV18, the J call TRBJ2-7; D is uncertain. The CDR3 is 17 amino acids. Trimming stripped 1 base from V and 0 bases from J, with 16 bases between. Per germline, CDR1 KGHSH and CDR2 LQKENI. The CDR3 is CASSPLPSRPSSYEQYF. In DNA, the CDR3 is TGTGCCAGCTCACCACTCCCCAGCCGACCTAGCTCCTACGAGCAGTACTTC.